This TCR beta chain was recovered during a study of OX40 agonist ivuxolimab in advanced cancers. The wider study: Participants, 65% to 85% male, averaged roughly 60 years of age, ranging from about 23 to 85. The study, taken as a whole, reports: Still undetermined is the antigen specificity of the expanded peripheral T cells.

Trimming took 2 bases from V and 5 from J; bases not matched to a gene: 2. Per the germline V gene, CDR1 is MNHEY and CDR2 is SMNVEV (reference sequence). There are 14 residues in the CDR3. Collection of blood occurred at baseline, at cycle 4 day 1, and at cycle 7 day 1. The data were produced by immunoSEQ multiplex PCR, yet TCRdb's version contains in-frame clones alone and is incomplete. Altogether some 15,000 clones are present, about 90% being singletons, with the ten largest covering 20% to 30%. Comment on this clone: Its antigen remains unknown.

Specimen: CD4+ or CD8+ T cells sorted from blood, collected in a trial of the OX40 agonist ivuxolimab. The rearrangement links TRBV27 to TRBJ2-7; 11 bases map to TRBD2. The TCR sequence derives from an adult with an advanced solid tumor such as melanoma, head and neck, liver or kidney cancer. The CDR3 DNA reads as TGTGCCAGCAGTTTACGACTAGCGGGAAACGAGCAGTACTTC. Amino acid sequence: CASSLRLAGNEQYF.